The present T cell receptor (beta chain) was sequenced within a study of blood T cell repertoires in COVID-19. Background on the study: Samples taken during acute and convalescent COVID-19 were collected in the United States, Italy and Spain. From T cells, B-cell-depleted T cells, or PBMCs came the material, which was cDNA or gDNA.

The trim removed 7 bases at V and 4 bases at J, leaving 6 bases unmatched. The CDR3 totals 14 residues. Germline CDR1 reads LNHNV; CDR2 reads YYDKDF (reference sequence). TCRdb's table, derived via immunoSEQ multiplex PCR, lists solely in-frame clones and lacks some. The data show around 140,000 clones, with over 75% seen just once and around an eighth held by the top ten. The J gene is TRBJ2-1, the V gene TRBV15; 8 nucleotides align to TRBD2. The specimen was peripheral blood. The sequence was collected from a man in his late teens or twenties with COVID-19, enrolled during active disease. The CDR3 nucleotides are TGTGCCACCACCCAACGGGGGGGTTACAATGAGCAGTTCTTC. Amino acids: CATTQRGGYNEQFF.